Reported below is one T cell receptor (beta chain). This clonotype was found many times. Its antigen has not been determined. Base quality data are lacking; no much larger clone is found one base away. Hyperthyroidism patients were newly diagnosed, with disease duration under 2 months, and aged 18 to 65 years. Patients with other autoimmune diseases, uncontrolled infections, pregnancy or lactation were excluded. Diagnosis relied on clinical symptoms, serum thyroxine, TRAb, thyroid ultrasound and orbital computed tomography. Total RNA was extracted with Trizol reagent and quality-checked on an Agilent 2100 Bioanalyzer. This sample is part of a study of Graves' ophthalmopathy and Graves' hyperthyroidism (dated by TCRdb to the late 2010s). For context, the study as a whole: A patient counted as having stable hyperthyroidism if there was no progression to ophthalmopathy within 18 months of follow-up. To explore V-J signatures that distinguish ophthalmopathy from hyperthyroidism, a discovery set of 100 patients was enrolled, made up of roughly 41 with ophthalmopathy and fewer than 60 with stable hyperthyroidism. In total, 135 blood samples were TCR-sequenced: around 42 ophthalmopathy, 80 or so hyperthyroidism and some 17 hyperthyroidism-to-ophthalmopathy patients. Once sampling was done, hyperthyroidism patients were given methimazole at a starting dose of 30 mg daily, while ophthalmopathy patients were given high-dose intravenous methylprednisolone. T-cell repertoires of thyroid tissue and blood were compared in 5 or 6 hyperthyroidism patients. An independent validation cohort comprised 18 hyperthyroidism patients and over 15 patients who later progressed from hyperthyroidism to ophthalmopathy. The study used signatures of the TCR beta repertoire to tell Graves' ophthalmopathy apart from Graves' hyperthyroidism and to predict which patients would progress to ophthalmopathy.

TCR beta CDR3 regions were amplified from RNA transcripts for repertoire sequencing. The first round was an RT-PCR using HTBI primers with the Qiagen OneStep RT-PCR kit, and this first round was followed by a second-round multiplex PCR, then size selection and purification. The libraries underwent paired-end sequencing with 100 bp reads on an Illumina HiSeq2000. The study's processing was this. SOAPnuke was used for read processing, and reads with adapters, uncalled bases, a mean Phred below 15, or no exact constant-primer or identifier match were discarded. COPE v1.2.5 was used to merge high-quality paired reads. Each unique nucleotide sequence was defined as a clonotype, and clonotypes were aligned to IMGT TRB V, D and J references with MiTCR v1.1. The analysis was limited to V-J combinations with a frequency above 0.0001, which together covered 99.2% of the repertoires. A TCR clonal expansion and chaos score per V-J combination was defined as the ratio of F50 clonal expansion to chaos observed in the TCRdist matrix. Features were reduced by Welch's t-statistics and random forest to around 14 V-J combinations, which fed a naive Bayes classifier. The similarity between thyroid and blood repertoires was quantified using the Morisita-Horn index. TCRdb redid the processing of the public reads, applying fastp at Q25 and MiXCR, and retained in-frame beta chains. Rows with a matching CDR3 protein are joined into one entry that keeps the most common DNA and genes. In this record, the V and J calls reflect TCRdb's handling and not the investigators' own analysis. Recorded for this sample are about 550,000 distinct CDR3 sequences; less than 45% of them occurred a single time. The ten largest account for about 4.2% of the sample.

V and J are truncated by 3 bases and 4 bases respectively, leaving an intervening sequence of 9 bases. Taken from cysteine to phenylalanine, the CDR3 has 13 residues. Only the CDR3 portion is preserved as DNA: 39 bases, with reading frame beginning at the first base. The investigation overall reported the following: No statistical method was used to set the sample size in advance, and the investigators knew which group each participant was assigned to. Most expanded thyroid clonotypes with a frequency above 0.001 also appeared in blood, which suggests that blood repertoires may reflect the immune response in the thyroid. In validation, the model predicted ophthalmopathy progression with 70.59% sensitivity and 72% to 80% specificity; 12 predicted patients were CT-confirmed with GO in a median of approximately 6.2 months. In cross-validation, the 13-signature model distinguished ophthalmopathy from stable hyperthyroidism with around 90% sensitivity and roughly 84% specificity, while in the test set the corresponding values were about 79% and 69%.

The clonotype was recovered from an adult man with Graves' hyperthyroidism. The sequence joins TRBV12-3 or TRBV12-4 to TRBJ2-5; there is no confident call for the D gene. The sequenced sample consisted of peripheral blood or thyroid tissue (not recorded which). This receptor carries the CDR3 CASSLSWGETQYF. Here is the DNA: TGTGCCAGCAGTTTGAGTTGGGGAGAGACCCAGTACTTC.